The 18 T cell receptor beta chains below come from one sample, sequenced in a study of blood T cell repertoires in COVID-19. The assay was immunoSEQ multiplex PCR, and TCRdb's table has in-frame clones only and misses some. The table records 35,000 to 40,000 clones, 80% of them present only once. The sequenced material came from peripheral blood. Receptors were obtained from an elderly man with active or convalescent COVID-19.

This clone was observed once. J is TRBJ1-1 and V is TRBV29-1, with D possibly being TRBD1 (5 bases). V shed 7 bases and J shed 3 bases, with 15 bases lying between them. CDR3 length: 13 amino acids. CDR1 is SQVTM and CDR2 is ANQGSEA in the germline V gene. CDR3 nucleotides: TGCAGCGCCGTACCTCGACAGTACACTGAAGCTTTCTTT. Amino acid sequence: CSAVPRQYTEAFF. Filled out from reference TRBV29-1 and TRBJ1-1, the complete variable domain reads SAVISQKPSRDICQRGTSLTIQCQVDSQVTMMFWYRQQPGQSLTLIATANQGSEATYESGFVIDKFPISRPNLTFSTLTVSNMSPEDSSIYLCSAVPRQYTEAFFGQGTRLTVV.

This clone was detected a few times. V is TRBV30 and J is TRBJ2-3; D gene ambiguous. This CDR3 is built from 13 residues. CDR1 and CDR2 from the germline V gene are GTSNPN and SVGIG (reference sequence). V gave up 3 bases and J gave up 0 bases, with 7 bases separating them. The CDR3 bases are TGTGCCTGGAGAAAGCGTAGCACAGATACGCAGTATTTT. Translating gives CAWRKRSTDTQYF.

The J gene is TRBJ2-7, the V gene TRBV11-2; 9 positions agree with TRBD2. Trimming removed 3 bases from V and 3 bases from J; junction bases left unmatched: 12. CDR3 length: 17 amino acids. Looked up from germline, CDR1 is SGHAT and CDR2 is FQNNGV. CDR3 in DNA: TGTGCCAGCAGCTTCCGCCCCCCTAGCGGGACAAACTACGAGCAGTACTTC. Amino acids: CASSFRPPSGTNYEQYF.

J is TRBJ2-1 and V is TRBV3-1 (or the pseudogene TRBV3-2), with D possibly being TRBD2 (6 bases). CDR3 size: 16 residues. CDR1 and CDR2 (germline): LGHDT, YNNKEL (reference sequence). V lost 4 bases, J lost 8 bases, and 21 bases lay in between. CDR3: CASSPPHRTTFDEQFF. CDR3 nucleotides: TGTGCCAGCAGCCCCCCCCATAGGACTACTTTCGATGAGCAGTTCTTC.

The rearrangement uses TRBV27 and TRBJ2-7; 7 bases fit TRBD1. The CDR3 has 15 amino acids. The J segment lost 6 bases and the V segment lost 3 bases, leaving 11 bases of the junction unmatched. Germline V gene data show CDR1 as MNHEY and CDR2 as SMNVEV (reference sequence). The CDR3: CASSFGTVENPEQYF. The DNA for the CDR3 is TGTGCCAGCAGTTTCGGGACAGTCGAGAATCCCGAGCAGTACTTC.

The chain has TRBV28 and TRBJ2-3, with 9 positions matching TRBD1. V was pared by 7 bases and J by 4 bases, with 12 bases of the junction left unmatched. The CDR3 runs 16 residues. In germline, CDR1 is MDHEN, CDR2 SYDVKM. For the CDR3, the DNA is TGTGCCAGCACCCCCGGGACAGGGAGTCTTGCAGATACGCAGTATTTT. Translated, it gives CASTPGTGSLADTQYF.

Here the CDR3 reads CASSEGATSFQETQYF. CDR3 bases: TGTGCCAGCAGTGAGGGGGCCACTTCGTTTCAAGAGACCCAGTACTTC. V and J are TRBV2 and TRBJ2-5; D possibly corresponds to TRBD1 (6 bases). Germline V gene data show CDR1 as SNHLY and CDR2 as FYNNEI. This CDR3 contains 16 residues. V gave up 3 bases and J gave up 2 bases, with 16 bases separating them.

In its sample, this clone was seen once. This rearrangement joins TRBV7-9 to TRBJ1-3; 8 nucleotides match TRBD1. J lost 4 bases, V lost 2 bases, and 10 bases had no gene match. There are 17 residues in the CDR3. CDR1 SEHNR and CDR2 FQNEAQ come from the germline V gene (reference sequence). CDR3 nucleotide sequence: TGTGCCAGCAGCTTATTAGGGATAGGGACAGGCGGAAACACCATATATTTT. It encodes CASSLLGIGTGGNTIYF.

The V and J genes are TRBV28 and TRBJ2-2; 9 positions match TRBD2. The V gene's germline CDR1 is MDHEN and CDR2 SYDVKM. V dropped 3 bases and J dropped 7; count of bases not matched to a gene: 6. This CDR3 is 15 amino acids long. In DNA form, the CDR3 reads TGTGCCAGCAGTTTCCGGGGACTAGCAGTCGGGGAGCTGTTTTTT. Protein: CASSFRGLAVGELFF.

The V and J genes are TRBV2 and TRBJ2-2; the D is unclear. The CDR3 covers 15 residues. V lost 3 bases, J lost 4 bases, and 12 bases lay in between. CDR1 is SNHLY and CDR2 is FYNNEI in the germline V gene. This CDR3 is CASSDVERVTGELFF. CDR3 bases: TGTGCCAGCAGTGATGTGGAACGGGTCACCGGGGAGCTGTTTTTT.

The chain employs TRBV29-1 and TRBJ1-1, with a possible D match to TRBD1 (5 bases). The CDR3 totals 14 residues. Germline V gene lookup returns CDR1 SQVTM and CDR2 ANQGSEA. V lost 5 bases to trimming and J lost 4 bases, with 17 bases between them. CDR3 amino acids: CSVTTGGSGTEAFF. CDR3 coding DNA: TGCAGCGTTACAACAGGCGGCTCGGGCACTGAAGCTTTCTTT.

The CDR3 DNA follows: TGTGCCAGCAGTTTAAGGGACATTCGGCTACCTAACTATGGCTACACCTTC. It translates to CASSLRDIRLPNYGYTF. The J gene is TRBJ1-2, the V gene TRBV28; tentatively, D is TRBD1 (6 bases). CDR3 length: 17 amino acids. Between the trimmed V and J ends, which lost 2 bases and 0 bases, there was a span of 16 bases. CDR1 and CDR2 from the germline V gene are MDHEN and SYDVKM.

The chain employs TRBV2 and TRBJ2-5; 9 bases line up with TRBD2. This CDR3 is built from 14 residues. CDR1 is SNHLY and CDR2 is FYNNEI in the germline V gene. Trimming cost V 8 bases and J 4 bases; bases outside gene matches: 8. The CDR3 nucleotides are TGTGCCAGCGTCCCGGGACTAGCAAGAGAGACCCAGTACTTC. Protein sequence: CASVPGLARETQYF.

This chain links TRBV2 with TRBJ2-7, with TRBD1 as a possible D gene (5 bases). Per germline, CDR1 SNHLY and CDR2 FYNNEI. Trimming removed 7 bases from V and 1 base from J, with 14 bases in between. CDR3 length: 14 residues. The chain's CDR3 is CASTKGYKSYEQYF. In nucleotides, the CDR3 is TGTGCCAGCACTAAGGGGTACAAATCCTACGAGCAGTACTTC.

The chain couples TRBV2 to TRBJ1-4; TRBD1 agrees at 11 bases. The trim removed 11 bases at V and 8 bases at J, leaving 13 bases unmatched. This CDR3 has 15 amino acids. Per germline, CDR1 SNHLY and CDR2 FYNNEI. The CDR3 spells CAADGQGAGGEKLFF. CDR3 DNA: TGTGCCGCAGATGGACAGGGGGCTGGGGGGGAAAAACTGTTTTTT. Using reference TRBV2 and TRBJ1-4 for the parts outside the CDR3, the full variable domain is EPEVTQTPSHQVTQMGQEVILRCVPISNHLYFYWYRQILGQKVEFLVSFYNNEISEKSEIFDDQFSVERPDGSNFTLKIRSTKLEDSAMYFCAADGQGAGGEKLFFGSGTQLSVL.

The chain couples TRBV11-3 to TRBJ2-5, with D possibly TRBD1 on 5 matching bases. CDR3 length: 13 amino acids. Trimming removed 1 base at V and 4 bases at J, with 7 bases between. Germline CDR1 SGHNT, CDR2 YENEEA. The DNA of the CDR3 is TGTGCCAGCAGCTTAGGGCAGGGAGAGACCCAGTACTTC. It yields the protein CASSLGQGETQYF.

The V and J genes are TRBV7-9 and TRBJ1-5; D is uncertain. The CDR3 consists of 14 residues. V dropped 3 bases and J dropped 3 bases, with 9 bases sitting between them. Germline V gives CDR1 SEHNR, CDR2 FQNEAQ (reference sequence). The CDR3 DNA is TGTGCCAGCAGCTTGGGCACGACCAATCAGCCCCAGCATTTT. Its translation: CASSLGTTNQPQHF. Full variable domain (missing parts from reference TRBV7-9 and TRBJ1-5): DTGVSQNPRHKITKRGQNVTFRCDPISEHNRLYWYRQTLGQGPEFLTYFQNEAQLEKSRLLSDRFSAERPKGSFSTLEIQRTEQGDSAMYLCASSLGTTNQPQHFGDGTRLSIL.

The CDR3 nucleotides are TGTGCCAGCAGCCCGATGCTAGCGGGTCTTAGCACAGATACGCAGTATTTT. This encodes CASSPMLAGLSTDTQYF. V usage is TRBV7-2 and J usage is TRBJ2-3; 8 bases match TRBD2. Looked up from germline, CDR1 is SGHTA and CDR2 is FQGNSA. J lost 0 bases, V lost 5 bases, and 10 bases had no gene match. There are 17 residues in the CDR3.